Included here is one TCR beta chain sequence, with context. This clonotype was seen a few times. No antigen is known for it. No base quality values were provided; no much bigger clone lies one nucleotide off. A patient counted as having stable Graves' hyperthyroidism if no progression to ophthalmopathy occurred over 18 months of follow-up. The hyperthyroidism patients were between 18 and 65 years old and newly diagnosed, with a disease duration of less than 2 months. Any patient with an uncontrolled infection, another autoimmune disease, pregnancy or lactation was excluded. Clinical symptoms, serum thyroxine and TRAb, thyroid ultrasound, and orbital computed tomography formed the basis for the diagnoses. PBMCs were isolated from approximately 10 ml of fresh peripheral blood by Ficoll-Paque density gradient centrifugation. Total RNA was extracted using Trizol reagent, and RNA quality was assessed on an Agilent 2100 Bioanalyzer.

The sample is drawn from a study of T cells in Graves' hyperthyroidism and ophthalmopathy (dated by TCRdb to between 2017 and 2020). Some background on the complete study: Peripheral blood was sampled at the time of initial diagnosis, prior to any treatment. According to the paper, TCR Vbeta CDR3 sequencing was carried out on more than 120 peripheral blood samples, which came from under 50 ophthalmopathy, around 75 hyperthyroidism and about 17 progressor patients. In addition, the study compared T-cell repertoires in thyroid tissue and in blood from five or six Graves' hyperthyroidism patients. Following sampling, methimazole starting at 30 mg daily was given to hyperthyroidism patients, and high-dose intravenous methylprednisolone was given to ophthalmopathy patients. The roughly 99 discovery patients were divided at random into training and test sets in a 7:3 ratio. Whether ophthalmopathy could be predicted prospectively was tested in an independent validation cohort made up of 18 to 20 hyperthyroidism patients plus 17 patients who later progressed to ophthalmopathy. To identify distinguishing TCR V-J signatures, a discovery cohort of around 100 patients was used, comprising 43 with Graves' ophthalmopathy and some 60 with stable Graves' hyperthyroidism. Overall study results and their limits: Most expanded thyroid clonotypes (frequency above 0.001) were also detected in blood, a finding suggesting that blood repertoires may reflect thyroid immune responses. In validation, the model predicted progression to ophthalmopathy a median of roughly 6.5 months before onset, with about 71% sensitivity and about 75% specificity. A model built on a 13 V-J signature distinguished ophthalmopathy from stable hyperthyroidism, reaching around 87% sensitivity and around 81% specificity in cross-validation and 80%/75% in testing. Sample size was not statistically predetermined, and blinding of investigators to group allocation was not performed.

Amplification of TCR beta CDR3 regions was carried out from RNA transcripts. For the first round of RT-PCR on the TCR CDR3, the HTBI primer set was used together with the Qiagen OneStep RT-PCR kit. Libraries were constructed in a second round of multiplex PCR, after which size selection and purification were carried out. Paired-end sequencing of the libraries was performed with 100 bp reads on an Illumina HiSeq2000. From the authors' description of their analysis: SOAPnuke was used to process the raw data, removing reads that contained adapters or uncalled bases, had a mean Phred below 15, or lacked an exact match to the constant primer or identifier. COPE v1.2.5 was used to merge high-quality paired reads, and clonotypes were defined as unique nucleotide sequences. MiTCR v1.1 was used to align the clonotypes against IMGT TRBV, TRBD and TRBJ reference segments. The analysis was restricted to V-J combinations with a frequency above 0.0001, which together covered roughly 99% of the repertoires. A TCS score was defined as the ratio between F50 (clonal expansion) and ExV (chaos), using BLOSUM62-based TCRdist between CDR3 peptides within each V-J. Welch's t-statistics and random forest reduced some 510 V-J features to some 14, which were used in a naive Bayes classifier (R e1071). The public reads were run again by TCRdb, first through fastp at Q25 and then through MiXCR, and only productive beta chains were kept. Each CDR3 protein appears once, grouped with its most common genes and DNA. TCRdb, rather than the study authors, made the V and J calls. A total of around 690,000 distinct CDR3 sequences appear in this sample, roughly a sixth of them only once. The leading ten clones occupy 15% of the sample.

The source is a man aged 50 or older with Graves' hyperthyroidism. The sample consisted of blood.

In nucleotides, the sequence is TGCAGCGTTGATGCCCGGGGCTCCTACGAGCAGTACTTC. This is translated as CSVDARGSYEQYF. The rearranged chain carries TRBV29-1 and TRBJ2-7, and the D gene may be TRBD2, 5 bases matching. The germline V gene sets CDR1 to SQVTM and CDR2 to ANQGSEA. CDR3 length: 13 amino acids, cysteine to phenylalanine. The CDR3 DNA has 39 bases and is translated from base 1. The germline ends are 9 bases apart after V is trimmed by 3 bases and J by 0 bases.